The clone carrying this T cell receptor (beta chain) appeared a few times. Antigen specificity is unknown. The CDR3 runs 18 residues. CDR1 is PRHDT, CDR2 FYEKMQ, per germline (reference sequence). With 2 bases removed from V and 5 bases from J, the gap between germline ends came to 21 bases. This record belongs to a study of graft-versus-host responses after intestinal transplantation. The study's findings and limits: Some patients had graft-donor T cell macrochimerism. In their allografts, the ratios of graft-versus-host to host-versus-graft T cell clones were high.

Clones were read by immunoSEQ multiplex PCR, and TCRdb kept only the in-frame ones, dropping some. The sample includes 89,000 or so clones, about four fifths of them seen just once. Sample: unstimulated CD4+ T cells sorted from spleen or lymph node cells, taken before intestinal transplant. The chain links TRBV13 to TRBJ1-4; D is possibly TRBD1 (6 bases). This TCR derives from a human donor who received an intestinal transplant. The CDR3 DNA sequence: TGTGCCAGCAGCTTAAGCCTTAAGTTGGGGACATCAAATGAAAAACTGTTTTTT. This encodes CASSLSLKLGTSNEKLFF.